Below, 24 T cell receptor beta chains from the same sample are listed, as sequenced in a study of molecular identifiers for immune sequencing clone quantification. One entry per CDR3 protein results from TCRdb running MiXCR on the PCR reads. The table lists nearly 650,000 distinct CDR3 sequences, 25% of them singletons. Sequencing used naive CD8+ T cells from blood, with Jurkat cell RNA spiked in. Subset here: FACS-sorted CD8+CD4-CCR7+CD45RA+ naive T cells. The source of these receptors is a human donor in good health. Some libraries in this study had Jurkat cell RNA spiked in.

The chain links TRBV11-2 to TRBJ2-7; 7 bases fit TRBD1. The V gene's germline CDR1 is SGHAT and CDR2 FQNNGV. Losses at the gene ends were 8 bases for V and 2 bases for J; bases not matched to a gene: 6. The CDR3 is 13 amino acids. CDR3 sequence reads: CASEGQITYEQYF. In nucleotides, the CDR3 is TGTGCCAGCGAGGGACAGATAACCTACGAGCAGTACTTC.

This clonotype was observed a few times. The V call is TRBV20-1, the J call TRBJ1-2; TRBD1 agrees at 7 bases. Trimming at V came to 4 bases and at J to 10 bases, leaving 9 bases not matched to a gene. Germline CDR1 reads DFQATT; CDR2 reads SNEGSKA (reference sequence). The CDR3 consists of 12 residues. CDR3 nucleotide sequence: TGCAGTGCTATCCCGCAGGGGGTGGACTACACCTTC. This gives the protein CSAIPQGVDYTF.

CDR3: CASSLSPGIYEQYF. CDR3 nucleotides: TGTGCCAGCAGTTTATCCCCAGGGATCTACGAGCAGTACTTC. The chain employs TRBV28 and TRBJ2-7; a possible D gene is TRBD1 (5 bases). Germline V gene lookup returns CDR1 MDHEN and CDR2 SYDVKM. V lost 1 base, J lost 3 bases, and 10 bases lay in between. The CDR3 is 14 residues long.

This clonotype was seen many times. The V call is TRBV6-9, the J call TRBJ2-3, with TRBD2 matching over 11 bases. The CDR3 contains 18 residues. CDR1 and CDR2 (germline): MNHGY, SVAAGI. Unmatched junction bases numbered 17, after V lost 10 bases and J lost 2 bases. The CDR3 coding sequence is TGTGCCACCCAACCCCTTCTTCCGACTAGCGGGGACACAGATACGCAGTATTTT. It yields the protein CATQPLLPTSGDTDTQYF.

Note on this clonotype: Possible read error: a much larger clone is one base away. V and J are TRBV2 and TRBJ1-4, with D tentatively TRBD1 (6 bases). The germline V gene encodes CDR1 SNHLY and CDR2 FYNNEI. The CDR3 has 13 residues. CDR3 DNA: TGTGCCAGCTGGACAGCAACTAATGAAGAACTGTTTTTT. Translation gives CASWTATNEELFF.

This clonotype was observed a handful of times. The DNA for the CDR3 is TGTGCCAGCAAATTAGCGGGGTCCACAGATACGCAGTATTTT. Amino acids: CASKLAGSTDTQYF. The chain links TRBV6-2 or TRBV6-3 to TRBJ2-3, with 8 bases that match TRBD2. Germline CDR1 is MNHEY and CDR2 is SVGEGT. J gave up 2 bases and V 7 bases, and 5 bases lay outside the gene matches. CDR3 length: 14 amino acids.

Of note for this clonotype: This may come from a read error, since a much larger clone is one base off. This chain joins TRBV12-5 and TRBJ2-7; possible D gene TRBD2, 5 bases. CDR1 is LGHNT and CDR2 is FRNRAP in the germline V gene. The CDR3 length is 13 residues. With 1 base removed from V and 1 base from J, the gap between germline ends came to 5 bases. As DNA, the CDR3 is TGTGCTAGTGGTTTGGCGGGGTCCTACGAGCAGTACTTC. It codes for CASGLAGSYEQYF.

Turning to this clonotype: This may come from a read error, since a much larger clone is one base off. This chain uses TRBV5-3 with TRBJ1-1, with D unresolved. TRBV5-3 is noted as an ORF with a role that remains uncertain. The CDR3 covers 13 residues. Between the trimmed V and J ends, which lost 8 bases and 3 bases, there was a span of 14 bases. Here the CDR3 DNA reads TGTGCCAGCAGCCAGGCCCTACACACTGAAGCTTTCTTT. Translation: CASSQALHTEAFF.

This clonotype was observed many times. The CDR3: CASSSPSGFSGANVLTF. The CDR3 bases are TGCGCCAGCAGCTCCCCTAGCGGTTTTTCTGGGGCCAACGTCCTGACTTTC. The chain couples TRBV4-1 to TRBJ2-6; 7 bases fit TRBD2. J lost 1 base, V lost 5 bases, and 8 bases had no gene match. This CDR3 is built from 17 residues. Germline CDR1 reads MGHRA; CDR2 reads YSYEKL.

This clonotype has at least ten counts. CDR3 DNA: TGCAGTGCCAGCGCCGGGACAGGGGTTCGAGTTTATAGCAATCAGCCCCAGCATTTT. Encoded protein: CSASAGTGVRVYSNQPQHF. V usage is TRBV20-1 and J usage is TRBJ1-5; 10 bases are shared with TRBD1. Germline V gives CDR1 DFQATT, CDR2 SNEGSKA (reference sequence). This CDR3 has 19 residues. V shed 6 bases, J shed 0 bases, and the junction held 17 bases outside the gene matches.

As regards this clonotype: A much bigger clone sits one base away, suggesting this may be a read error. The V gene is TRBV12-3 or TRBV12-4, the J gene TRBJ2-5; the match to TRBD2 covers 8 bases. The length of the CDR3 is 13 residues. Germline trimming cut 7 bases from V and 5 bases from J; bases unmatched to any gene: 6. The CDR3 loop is CASNSGRQETQYF. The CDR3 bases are TGTGCCAGCAACAGCGGGAGACAGGAGACCCAGTACTTC.

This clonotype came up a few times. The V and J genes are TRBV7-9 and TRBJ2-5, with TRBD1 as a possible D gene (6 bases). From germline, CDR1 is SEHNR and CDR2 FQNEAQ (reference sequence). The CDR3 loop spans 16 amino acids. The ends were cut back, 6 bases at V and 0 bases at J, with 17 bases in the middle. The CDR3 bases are TGTGCCAGCAGTACCGATGGGGGCACGTACCAAGAGACCCAGTACTTC. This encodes CASSTDGGTYQETQYF.

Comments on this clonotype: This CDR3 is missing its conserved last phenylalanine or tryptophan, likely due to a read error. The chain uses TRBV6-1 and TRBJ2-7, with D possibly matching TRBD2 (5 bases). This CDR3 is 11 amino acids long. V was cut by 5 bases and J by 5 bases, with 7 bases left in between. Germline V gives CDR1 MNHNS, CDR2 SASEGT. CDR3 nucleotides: TGTGCCAGCAGTCCCGGGGACGAGCAGTACCTC. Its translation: CASSPGDEQYL.

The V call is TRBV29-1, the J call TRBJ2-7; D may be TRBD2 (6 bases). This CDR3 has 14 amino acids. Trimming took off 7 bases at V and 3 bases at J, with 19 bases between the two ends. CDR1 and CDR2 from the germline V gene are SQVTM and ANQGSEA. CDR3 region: CSAKGASEYYEQYF. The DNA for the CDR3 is TGCAGCGCAAAAGGGGCTAGCGAGTACTACGAGCAGTACTTC.

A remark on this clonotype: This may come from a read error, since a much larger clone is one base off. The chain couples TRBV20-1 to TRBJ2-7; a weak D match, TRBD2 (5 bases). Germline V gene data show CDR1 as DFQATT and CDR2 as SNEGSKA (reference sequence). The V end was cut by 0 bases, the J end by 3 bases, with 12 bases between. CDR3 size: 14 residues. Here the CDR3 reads CSARDLGSDYEQYF. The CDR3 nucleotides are TGCAGTGCTAGAGATCTAGGGAGTGACTACGAGCAGTACTTC.

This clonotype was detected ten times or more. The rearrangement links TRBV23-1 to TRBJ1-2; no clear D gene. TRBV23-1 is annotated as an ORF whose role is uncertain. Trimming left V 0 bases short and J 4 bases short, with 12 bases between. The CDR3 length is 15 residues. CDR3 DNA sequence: TGCGCCAGCAGTCAATCCGATTGGAGACGCTATGGCTACACCTTC. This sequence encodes CASSQSDWRRYGYTF.

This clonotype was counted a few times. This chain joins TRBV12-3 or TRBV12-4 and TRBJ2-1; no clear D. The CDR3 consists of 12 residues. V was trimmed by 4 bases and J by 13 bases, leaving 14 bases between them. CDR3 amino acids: CASSYVGPIQFF. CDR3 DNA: TGTGCCAGCAGTTATGTAGGGCCTATTCAGTTCTTC.

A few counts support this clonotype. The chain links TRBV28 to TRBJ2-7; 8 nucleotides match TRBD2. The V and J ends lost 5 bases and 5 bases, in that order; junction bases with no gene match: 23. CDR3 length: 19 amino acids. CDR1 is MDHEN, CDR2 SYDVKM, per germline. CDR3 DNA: TGTGCCAGCAGTCCACCCTCTACAATAGCGGGAAGGCCTTTTAACGAGCAGTACTTC. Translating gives CASSPPSTIAGRPFNEQYF.

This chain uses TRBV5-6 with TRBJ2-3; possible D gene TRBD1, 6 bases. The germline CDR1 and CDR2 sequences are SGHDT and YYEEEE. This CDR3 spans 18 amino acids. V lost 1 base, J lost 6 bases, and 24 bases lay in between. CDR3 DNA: TGTGCCAGCAGCTTGAAGTGGGTGGGGGCGGACCCCCCCGATACGCAGTATTTT. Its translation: CASSLKWVGADPPDTQYF. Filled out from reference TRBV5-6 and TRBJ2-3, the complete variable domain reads DAGVTQSPTHLIKTRGQQVTLRCSPKSGHDTVSWYQQALGQGPQFIFQYYEEEERQRGNFPDRFSGHQFPNYSSELNVNALLLGDSALYLCASSLKWVGADPPDTQYFGPGTRLTVL.

The chain's CDR3 is CASSQGRVGNQPQHF. The CDR3 bases are TGCGCCAGCAGCCAGGGACGAGTGGGGAATCAGCCCCAGCATTTT. The chain recombines TRBV4-3 with TRBJ1-5, with D perhaps TRBD1 (5 bases). V was clipped by 3 bases and J by 4 bases, with 13 bases between them. The CDR3 is 15 residues long. CDR1 is LGHNA and CDR2 is YSLEER in the germline V gene.

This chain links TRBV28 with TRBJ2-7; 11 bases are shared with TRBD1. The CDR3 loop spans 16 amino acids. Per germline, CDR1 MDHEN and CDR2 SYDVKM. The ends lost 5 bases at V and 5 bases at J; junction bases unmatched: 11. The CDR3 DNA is TGTGCCAGCAGTGTACCCCGGACAGGGGGCATCGACGAGCAGTACTTC. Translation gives CASSVPRTGGIDEQYF.

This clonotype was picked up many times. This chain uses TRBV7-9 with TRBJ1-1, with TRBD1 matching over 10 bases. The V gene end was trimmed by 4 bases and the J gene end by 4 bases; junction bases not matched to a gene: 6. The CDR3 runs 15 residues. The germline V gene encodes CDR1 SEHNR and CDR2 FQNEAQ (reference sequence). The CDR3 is CASSSPGQGSTEAFF. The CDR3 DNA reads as TGTGCCAGCAGCTCACCGGGACAGGGGTCCACTGAAGCTTTCTTT.

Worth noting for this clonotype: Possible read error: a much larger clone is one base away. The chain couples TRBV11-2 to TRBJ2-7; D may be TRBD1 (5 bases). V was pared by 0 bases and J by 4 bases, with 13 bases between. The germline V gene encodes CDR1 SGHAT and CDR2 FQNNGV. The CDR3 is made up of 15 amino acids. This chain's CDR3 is CASSLDQEKGYEQYF. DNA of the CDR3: TGTGCCAGCAGCTTAGACCAGGAAAAGGGGTACGAGCAGTACTTC. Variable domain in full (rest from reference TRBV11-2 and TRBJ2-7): EAGVAQSPRYKIIEKRQSVAFWCNPISGHATLYWYQQILGQGPKLLIQFQNNGVVDDSQLPKDRFSAERLKGVDSTLKIQPAKLEDSAVYLCASSLDQEKGYEQYFGPGTRLTVT.

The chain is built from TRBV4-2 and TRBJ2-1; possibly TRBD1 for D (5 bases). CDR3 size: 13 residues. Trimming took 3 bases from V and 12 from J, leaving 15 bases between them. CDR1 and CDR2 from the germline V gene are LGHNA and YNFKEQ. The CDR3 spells CASSQHPRVAQFF. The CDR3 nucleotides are TGTGCCAGCAGCCAGCACCCCAGGGTTGCGCAGTTCTTC.